One and the same sample provided the 23 T cell receptor beta chains below, sequenced in a study of blood T cell repertoires in COVID-19. The table came from immunoSEQ multiplex PCR; TCRdb's copy has only in-frame clones and leaves some out. The table includes about 140,000 clones, 75% to 90% detected once. Sequencing used peripheral blood. These receptors were taken from a man between 60 and 75 years old with active or convalescent COVID-19.

V gene TRBV19 combines with J gene TRBJ1-5; D is perhaps TRBD1 (6 bases). Germline V gene data show CDR1 as LNHDA and CDR2 as SQIVND (reference sequence). Trimming removed 5 bases from V and 7 bases from J, with 15 bases in between. The CDR3 has 14 amino acids. The CDR3 region is CASSPEQGGQPQHF. The CDR3 bases are TGTGCCAGTAGTCCCGAACAGGGCGGCCAGCCCCAGCATTTT.

This clone appeared once. This chain connects TRBV5-4 to TRBJ1-4; D remains unclear. The V end lost 7 bases, the J end lost 8 bases, and 18 bases lay between the germline ends. Germline CDR1 is SGHNT and CDR2 is YYREEE (reference sequence). The CDR3 totals 14 residues. This CDR3 reads CASGDNSRREKLFF. The CDR3 DNA reads TGTGCCAGCGGAGATAACTCACGGCGCGAAAAACTGTTTTTT.

This chain connects TRBV7-9 to TRBJ2-7; the D gene is possibly TRBD2 (6 bases). The CDR3 has 13 amino acids. V was clipped by 5 bases and J by 6 bases, with 14 bases between them. Germline CDR1 reads SEHNR; CDR2 reads FQNEAQ (reference sequence). Here the CDR3 reads CASSDGLIGEQYF. The DNA of the CDR3 is TGTGCCAGCAGCGACGGACTAATTGGCGAGCAGTACTTC.

The rearrangement links TRBV5-6 to TRBJ2-1; TRBD2 matches at 10 bases. V lost 0 bases and J lost 8; bases outside the gene matches: 5. This CDR3 contains 15 residues. Germline V gene lookup returns CDR1 SGHDT and CDR2 YYEEEE. CDR3: CASSLGSGGRHEQFF. CDR3 DNA sequence: TGTGCCAGCAGCTTGGGTAGCGGGGGGAGGCATGAGCAGTTCTTC.

V gene TRBV6-2 or TRBV6-3 combines with J gene TRBJ2-5; the match to TRBD2 covers 7 bases. V trimming: 0 bases; J trimming: 10 bases; junction bases outside the gene matches: 5. The CDR3 has 13 residues. Germline values: CDR1 MNHEY, CDR2 SVGEGT. This chain's CDR3 is CASSYSPRDYQYF. In DNA, the CDR3 is TGTGCCAGCAGTTACTCCCCCCGGGACTACCAGTACTTC.

The CDR3 reads CASRGTGGGLYGYTF. The CDR3 DNA is TGTGCCAGCAGGGGCACAGGGGGCGGGCTCTATGGCTACACCTTC. This rearrangement joins TRBV6-5 to TRBJ1-2; 9 nucleotides agree with TRBD1. CDR3 length: 15 amino acids. With V trimmed by 6 bases and J by 4 bases, 9 bases remained unmatched. Germline V lookup: CDR1 MNHEY, CDR2 SVGAGI.

The sample holds one count of this clone. The chain uses TRBV9 and TRBJ1-6, with D maybe TRBD1 (5 bases). The germline V gene encodes CDR1 SGDLS and CDR2 YYNGEE. Trimming stripped 0 bases from V and 7 bases from J, with 11 bases between. The CDR3 consists of 15 residues. The CDR3 spells CASSVVDRLNSPLHF. The CDR3 bases are TGTGCCAGCAGCGTAGTTGACAGATTAAATTCACCCCTCCACTTT.

V gene TRBV4-1 combines with J gene TRBJ2-1; D is possibly TRBD2 (5 bases). This CDR3 region has 15 residues. The V end lost 1 base, the J end lost 0 bases, and 7 bases lay between the germline ends. Germline CDR1 and CDR2: MGHRA and YSYEKL. The CDR3 sequence: CASSQGTDSYNEQFF. The CDR3 nucleotides read TGCGCCAGCAGCCAAGGGACTGACTCCTACAATGAGCAGTTCTTC.

The V gene is TRBV2, the J gene TRBJ1-5; the D gene is possibly TRBD1 (5 bases). Looked up from germline, CDR1 is SNHLY and CDR2 is FYNNEI. CDR3 size: 13 residues. The V end was cut by 6 bases, the J end by 5 bases, with 11 bases between. In nucleotides, the CDR3 is TGTGCCAGCAGCGACAGAAGGGATCAGCCCCAGCATTTT. Translated, it gives CASSDRRDQPQHF. Full variable domain (rest looked up from reference TRBV2 and TRBJ1-5): EPEVTQTPSHQVTQMGQEVILRCVPISNHLYFYWYRQILGQKVEFLVSFYNNEISEKSEIFDDQFSVERPDGSNFTLKIRSTKLEDSAMYFCASSDRRDQPQHFGDGTRLSIL.

This clone has just a few counts. This chain links TRBV11-2 with TRBJ1-2; possible D gene TRBD1, 5 bases. The V gene lost 5 bases and the J gene lost 4 bases, with 14 bases spanning the gap. CDR3 length equals 14 residues. Germline V gene data show CDR1 as SGHAT and CDR2 as FQNNGV. This CDR3 is CASSRERGGYGYTF. The CDR3, as DNA: TGTGCCAGCAGCAGGGAAAGGGGCGGCTATGGCTACACCTTC.

The J gene is TRBJ1-1, the V gene TRBV11-3; D not resolved. CDR1 is SGHNT, CDR2 YENEEA, per germline. This CDR3 contains 16 residues. V was cut by 0 bases and J by 6 bases, with 17 bases left in between. The CDR3 DNA follows: TGTGCCAGCAGCTTAGAAATGGCGGCCCGAAGAGCTGAAGCTTTCTTT. Translating it yields CASSLEMAARRAEAFF.

The chain joins TRBV6-5 to TRBJ2-5; a possible D gene is TRBD1 (5 bases). In germline, CDR1 is MNHEY, CDR2 SVGAGI. The CDR3 is made up of 14 amino acids. The germline V and J ends were trimmed by 7 bases and 3 bases, with 15 bases remaining between them. The CDR3 nucleotides read TGTGCCAGCACCTCTCACGGCAGGGAAGAGACCCAGTACTTC. Translated, it gives CASTSHGREETQYF.

The chain couples TRBV5-4 to TRBJ2-7; 8 nucleotides agree with TRBD2. The germline V gene has CDR1 SGHNT and CDR2 YYREEE (reference sequence). V lost 4 bases and J lost 0; bases outside the gene matches: 9. This CDR3 region has 16 residues. CDR3 residues: CASSMPGGASSYEQYF. CDR3 bases: TGTGCCAGCAGCATGCCCGGGGGGGCAAGCTCCTACGAGCAGTACTTC.

This chain connects TRBV28 to TRBJ1-2; D is uncertain. Germline V gives CDR1 MDHEN, CDR2 SYDVKM. The V end lost 10 bases, the J end lost 7 bases, and 22 bases lay between the germline ends. The CDR3 is 14 amino acids. The CDR3 coding sequence is TGTGCCACCTATTTTCAGGAGGGTTGGGGTGGCTACACCTTC. This translates into CATYFQEGWGGYTF.

This CDR3 is CASSISGTGDGYTF. The CDR3 nucleotides read TGTGCCAGCAGCATTTCCGGGACAGGGGACGGCTACACCTTC. J is TRBJ1-2 and V is TRBV6-5, with 10 positions matching TRBD1. Germline V gene lookup returns CDR1 MNHEY and CDR2 SVGAGI. V lost 6 bases and J lost 8; bases outside the gene matches: 9. This CDR3 contains 14 residues.

The rearrangement joins TRBV7-9 to TRBJ2-1; the match to TRBD2 covers 10 bases. The length of the CDR3 is 15 residues. V was pared by 2 bases and J by 5 bases, with 3 bases of the junction left unmatched. The germline V gene encodes CDR1 SEHNR and CDR2 FQNEAQ (reference sequence). The CDR3 loop is CASSLSGGANNEQFF. The DNA of the CDR3 is TGTGCCAGCAGCTTAAGCGGGGGGGCCAACAATGAGCAGTTCTTC. Looking up the rest from reference TRBV7-9 and TRBJ2-1 gives the full variable domain: DTGVSQNPRHKITKRGQNVTFRCDPISEHNRLYWYRQTLGQGPEFLTYFQNEAQLEKSRLLSDRFSAERPKGSFSTLEIQRTEQGDSAMYLCASSLSGGANNEQFFGPGTRLTVL.

The chain couples TRBV27 to TRBJ1-5; TRBD1 might be the D (5 bases). CDR1 and CDR2 from the germline V gene are MNHEY and SMNVEV (reference sequence). The length of the CDR3 is 14 residues. The V and J ends lost 2 bases and 5 bases respectively, with 10 bases between them. The CDR3 DNA sequence: TGTGCCAGCAGTTTAGGGGCAGCCGATCAGCCCCAGCATTTT. Its translation: CASSLGAADQPQHF.

The chain couples TRBV7-3 to TRBJ2-1; 9 bases align to TRBD1. This CDR3 is 16 amino acids long. The germline gives CDR1 SGHTA, CDR2 FQGTGA. After removal of 0 bases from V and 4 bases from J, the junction contained 4 bases not matched to a gene. The CDR3, as DNA: TGTGCCAGCAGCTTAACCGGGACAGGGCCATACAATGAGCAGTTCTTC. Protein sequence: CASSLTGTGPYNEQFF.

The chain couples TRBV28 to TRBJ2-4; 7 bases align to TRBD1. The germline V gene has CDR1 MDHEN and CDR2 SYDVKM. The CDR3 is 14 amino acids. J gave up 7 bases and V 4 bases, and 7 bases lay outside the gene matches. CDR3 DNA sequence: TGTGCCAGCAGTTCCTCATACAGGGGTAACATTCAGTACTTC. Its translation is CASSSSYRGNIQYF.

This clone was observed a few times. This chain links TRBV7-3 with TRBJ2-7; 7 bases align to TRBD2. V was clipped by 6 bases and J by 2 bases; unmatched bases: 10. The V gene's germline CDR1 is SGHTA and CDR2 FQGTGA. There are 15 residues in the CDR3. The CDR3 sequence is CASSPWGGSPYEQYF. The CDR3 DNA sequence: TGTGCCAGCAGTCCTTGGGGCGGGAGCCCCTACGAGCAGTACTTC. Together with reference TRBV7-3 and TRBJ2-7, the CDR3 gives the full variable domain: GAGVSQTPSNKVTEKGKYVELRCDPISGHTALYWYRQSLGQGPEFLIYFQGTGAADDSGLPNDRFFAVRPEGSVSTLKIQRTERGDSAVYLCASSPWGGSPYEQYFGPGTRLTVT.

This clone was seen a handful of times. The chain has TRBV9 and TRBJ2-7, with D hard to call. With 2 bases removed from V and 4 bases from J, the gap between germline ends came to 13 bases. The germline V gene encodes CDR1 SGDLS and CDR2 YYNGEE. This CDR3 is built from 14 residues. CDR3 sequence: CASSVFPTGYEQYF. The CDR3 coding sequence is TGTGCCAGCAGCGTCTTCCCGACGGGTTACGAGCAGTACTTC.

In this sample, this clone turned up once. This CDR3 is CASSPRSGLALETQYF. The DNA of the CDR3 is TGTGCCAGCAGCCCTCGATCGGGACTAGCCCTGGAGACCCAGTACTTC. V is TRBV11-2 and J is TRBJ2-5; 9 bases fit TRBD2. Germline lookup yields CDR1 SGHAT and CDR2 FQNNGV. The CDR3 extends over 16 amino acids. Losses at the gene ends were 5 bases for V and 5 bases for J; bases not matched to a gene: 12.

This chain joins TRBV5-1 and TRBJ2-1; a weak D match, TRBD2 (6 bases). From germline, CDR1 is SGHRS and CDR2 YFSETQ. The CDR3 loop spans 15 amino acids. V was trimmed by 3 bases and J by 6 bases, leaving 16 bases between them. CDR3 DNA: TGCGCCAGCAGCTACGAGAGGGGAGGTGGCAATGAGCAGTTCTTC. Its translation: CASSYERGGGNEQFF.